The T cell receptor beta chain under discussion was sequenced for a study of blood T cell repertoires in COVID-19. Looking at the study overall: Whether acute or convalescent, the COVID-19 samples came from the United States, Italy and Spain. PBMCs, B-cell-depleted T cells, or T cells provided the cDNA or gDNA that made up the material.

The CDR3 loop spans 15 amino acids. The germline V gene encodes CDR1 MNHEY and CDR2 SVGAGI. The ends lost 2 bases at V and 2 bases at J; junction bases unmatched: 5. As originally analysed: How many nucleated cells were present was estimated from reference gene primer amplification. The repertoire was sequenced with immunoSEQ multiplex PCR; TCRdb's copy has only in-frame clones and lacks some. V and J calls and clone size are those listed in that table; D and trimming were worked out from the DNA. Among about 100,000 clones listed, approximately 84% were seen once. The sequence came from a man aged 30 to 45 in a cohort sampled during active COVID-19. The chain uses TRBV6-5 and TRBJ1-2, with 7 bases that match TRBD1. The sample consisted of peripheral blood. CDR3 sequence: CASSYRDRPNYGYTF. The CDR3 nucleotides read TGTGCCAGCAGTTACCGGGACAGACCGAACTATGGCTACACCTTC.